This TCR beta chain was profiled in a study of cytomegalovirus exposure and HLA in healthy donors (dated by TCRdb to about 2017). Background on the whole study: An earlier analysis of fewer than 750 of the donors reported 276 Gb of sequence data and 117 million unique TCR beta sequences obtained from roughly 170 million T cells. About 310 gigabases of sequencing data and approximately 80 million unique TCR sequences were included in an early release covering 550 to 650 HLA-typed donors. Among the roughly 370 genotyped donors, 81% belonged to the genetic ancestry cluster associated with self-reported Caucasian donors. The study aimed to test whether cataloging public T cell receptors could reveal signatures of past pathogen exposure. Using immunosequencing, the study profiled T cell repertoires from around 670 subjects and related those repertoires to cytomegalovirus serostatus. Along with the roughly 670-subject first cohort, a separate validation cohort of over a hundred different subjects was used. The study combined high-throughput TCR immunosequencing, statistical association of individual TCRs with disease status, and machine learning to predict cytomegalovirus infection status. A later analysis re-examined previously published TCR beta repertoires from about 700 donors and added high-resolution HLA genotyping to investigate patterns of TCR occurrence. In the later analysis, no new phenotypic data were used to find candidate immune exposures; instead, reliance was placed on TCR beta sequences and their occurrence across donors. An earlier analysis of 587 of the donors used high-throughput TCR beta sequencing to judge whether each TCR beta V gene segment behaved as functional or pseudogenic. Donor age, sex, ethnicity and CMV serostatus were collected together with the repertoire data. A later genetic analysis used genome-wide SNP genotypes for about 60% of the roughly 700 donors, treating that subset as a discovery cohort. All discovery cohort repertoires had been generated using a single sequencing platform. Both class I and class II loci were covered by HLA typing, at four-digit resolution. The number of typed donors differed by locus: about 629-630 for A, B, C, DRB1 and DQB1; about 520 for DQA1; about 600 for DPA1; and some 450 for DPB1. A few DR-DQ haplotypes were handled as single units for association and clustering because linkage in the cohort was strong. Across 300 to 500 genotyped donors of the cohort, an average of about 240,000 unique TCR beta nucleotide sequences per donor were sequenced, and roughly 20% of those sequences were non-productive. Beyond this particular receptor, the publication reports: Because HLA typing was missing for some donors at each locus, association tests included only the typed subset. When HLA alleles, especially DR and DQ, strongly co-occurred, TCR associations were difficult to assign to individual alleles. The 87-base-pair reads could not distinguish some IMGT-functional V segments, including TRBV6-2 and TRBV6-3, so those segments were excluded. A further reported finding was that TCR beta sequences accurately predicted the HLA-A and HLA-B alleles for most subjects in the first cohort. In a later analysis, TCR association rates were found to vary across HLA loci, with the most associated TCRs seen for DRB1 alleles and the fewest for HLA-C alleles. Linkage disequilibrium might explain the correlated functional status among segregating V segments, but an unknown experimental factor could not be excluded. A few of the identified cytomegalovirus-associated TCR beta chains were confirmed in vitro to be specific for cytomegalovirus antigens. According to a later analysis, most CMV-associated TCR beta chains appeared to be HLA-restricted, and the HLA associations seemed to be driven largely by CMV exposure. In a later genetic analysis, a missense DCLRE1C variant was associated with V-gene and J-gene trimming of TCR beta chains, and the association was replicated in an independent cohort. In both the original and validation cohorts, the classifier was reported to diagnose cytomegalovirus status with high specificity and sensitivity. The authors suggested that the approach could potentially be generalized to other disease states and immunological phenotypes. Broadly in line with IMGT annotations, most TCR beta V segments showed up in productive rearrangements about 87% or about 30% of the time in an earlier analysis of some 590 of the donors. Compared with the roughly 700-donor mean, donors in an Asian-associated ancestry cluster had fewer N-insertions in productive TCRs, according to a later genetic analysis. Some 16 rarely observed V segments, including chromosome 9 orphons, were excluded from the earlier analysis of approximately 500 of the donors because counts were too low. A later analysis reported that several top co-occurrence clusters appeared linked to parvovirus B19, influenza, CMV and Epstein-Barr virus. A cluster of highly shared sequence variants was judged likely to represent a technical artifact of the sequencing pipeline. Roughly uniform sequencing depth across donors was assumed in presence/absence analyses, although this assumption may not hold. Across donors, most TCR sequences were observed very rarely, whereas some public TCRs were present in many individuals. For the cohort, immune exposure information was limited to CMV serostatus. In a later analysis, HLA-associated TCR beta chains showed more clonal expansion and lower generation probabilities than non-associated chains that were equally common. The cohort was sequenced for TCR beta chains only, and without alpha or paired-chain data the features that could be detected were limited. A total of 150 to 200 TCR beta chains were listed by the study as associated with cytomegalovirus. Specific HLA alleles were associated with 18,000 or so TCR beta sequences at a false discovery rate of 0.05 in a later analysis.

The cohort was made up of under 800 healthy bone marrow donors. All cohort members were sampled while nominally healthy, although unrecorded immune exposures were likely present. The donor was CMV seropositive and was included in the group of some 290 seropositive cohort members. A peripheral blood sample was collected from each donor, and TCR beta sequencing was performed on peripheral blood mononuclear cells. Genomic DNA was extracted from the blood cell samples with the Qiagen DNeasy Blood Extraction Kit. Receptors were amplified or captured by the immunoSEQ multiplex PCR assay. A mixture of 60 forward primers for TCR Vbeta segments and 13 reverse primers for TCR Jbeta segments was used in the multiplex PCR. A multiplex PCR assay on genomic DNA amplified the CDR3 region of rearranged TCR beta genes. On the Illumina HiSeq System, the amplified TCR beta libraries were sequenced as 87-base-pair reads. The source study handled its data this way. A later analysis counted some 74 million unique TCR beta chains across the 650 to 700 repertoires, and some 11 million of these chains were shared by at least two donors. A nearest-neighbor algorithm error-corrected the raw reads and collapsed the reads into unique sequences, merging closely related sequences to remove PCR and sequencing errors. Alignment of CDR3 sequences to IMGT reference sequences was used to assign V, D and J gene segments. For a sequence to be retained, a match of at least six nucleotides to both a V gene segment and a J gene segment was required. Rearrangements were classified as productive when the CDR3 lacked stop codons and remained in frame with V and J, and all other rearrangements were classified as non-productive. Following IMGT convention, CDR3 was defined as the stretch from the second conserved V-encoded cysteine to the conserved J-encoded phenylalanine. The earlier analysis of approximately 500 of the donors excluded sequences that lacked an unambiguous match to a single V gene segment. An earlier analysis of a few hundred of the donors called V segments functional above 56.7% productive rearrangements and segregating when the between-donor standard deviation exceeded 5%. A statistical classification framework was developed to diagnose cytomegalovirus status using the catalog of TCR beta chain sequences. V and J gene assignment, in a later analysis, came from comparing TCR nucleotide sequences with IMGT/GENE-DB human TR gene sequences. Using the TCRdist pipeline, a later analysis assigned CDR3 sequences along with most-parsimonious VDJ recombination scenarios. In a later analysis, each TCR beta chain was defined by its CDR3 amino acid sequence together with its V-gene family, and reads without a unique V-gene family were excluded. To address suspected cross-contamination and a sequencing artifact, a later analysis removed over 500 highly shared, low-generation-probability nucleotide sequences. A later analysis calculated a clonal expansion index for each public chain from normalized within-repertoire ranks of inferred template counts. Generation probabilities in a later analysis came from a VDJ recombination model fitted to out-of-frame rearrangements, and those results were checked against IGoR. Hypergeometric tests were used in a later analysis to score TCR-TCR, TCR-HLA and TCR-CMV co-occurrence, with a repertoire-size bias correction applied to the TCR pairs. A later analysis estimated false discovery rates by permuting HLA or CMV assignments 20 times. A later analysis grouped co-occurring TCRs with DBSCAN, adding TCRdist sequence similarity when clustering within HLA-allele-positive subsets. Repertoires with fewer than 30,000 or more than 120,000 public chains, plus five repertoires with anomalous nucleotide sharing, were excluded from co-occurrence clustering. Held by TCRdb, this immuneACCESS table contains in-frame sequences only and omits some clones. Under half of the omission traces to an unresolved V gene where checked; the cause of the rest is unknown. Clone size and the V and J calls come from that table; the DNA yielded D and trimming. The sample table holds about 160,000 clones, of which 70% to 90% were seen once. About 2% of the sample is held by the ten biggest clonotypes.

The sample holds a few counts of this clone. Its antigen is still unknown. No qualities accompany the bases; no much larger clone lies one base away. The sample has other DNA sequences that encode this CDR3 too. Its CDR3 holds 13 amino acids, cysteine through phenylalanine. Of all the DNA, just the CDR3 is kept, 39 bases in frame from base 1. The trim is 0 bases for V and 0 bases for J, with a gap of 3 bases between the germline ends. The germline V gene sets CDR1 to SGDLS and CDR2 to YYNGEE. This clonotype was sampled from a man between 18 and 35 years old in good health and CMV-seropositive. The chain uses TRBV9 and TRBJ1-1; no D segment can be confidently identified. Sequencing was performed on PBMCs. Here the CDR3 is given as CASSVAVNTEAFF. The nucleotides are TGTGCCAGCAGCGTAGCCGTGAACACTGAAGCTTTCTTT.